The clone carrying this T cell receptor beta chain has more than one count but fewer than ten. Mismatch with germline at one junction end may stem from a read error. Authors' data handling: Nucleated cell counts were estimated from reference gene primer amplification. Sequenced by immunoSEQ multiplex PCR; TCRdb stores in-frame clones only, minus some. Clone size and V and J calls were adopted from that table, with D and trimming inferred from the DNA. The table includes just under 150,000 clones, approximately 88% detected once. This entry belongs to a study of blood T cell repertoires in COVID-19. Looked up from germline, CDR1 is SGHTA and CDR2 is FQGTGA. CDR3 length: 16 amino acids.

The chain recombines TRBV7-3 with TRBJ1-6, with 10 nucleotides matching TRBD1. The sequence came from a woman aged 45 to 65 with acute or convalescent COVID-19. The sequencing input was peripheral blood. CDR3 in DNA: TGTGCCAGCAGCCTAACCGGGACAGGGGACAATTCACCCCTCCACTTT. Its protein is CASSLTGTGDNSPLHF.